Included here is one T cell receptor (beta chain) sequence, with context. What it binds is unknown. Sequencing of cultured CD4+ T cell DNA used the Oncomine TCR Beta short-read assay. TCRdb redid the calling of the PCR reads with MiXCR, one entry per CDR3 protein. The table has about 16,000 distinct CDR3 sequences, approximately 56% seen once. Time point described: late sampling 161 to 241 days after vaccination in three convalescent patients. Treatment defined: approximately 9-day PBMC culture with coronavirus spike peptide pools or control peptides (ViraFEST assay). This record comes from a study of vaccination and CD4 T cells after COVID-19. The receptor comes from a human donor who had recovered from COVID-19. The sample consisted of CD4+ T cells from blood, cultured in vitro, taken about 7 months after SARS-CoV-2 vaccination.

The CDR3 sequence is CASSYKGFGYEQYF. DNA of the CDR3: TGTGCCAGCAGTTACAAGGGGTTCGGTTACGAGCAGTACTTC. This chain links TRBV6-5 with TRBJ2-7, with D perhaps TRBD1 (5 bases). CDR3 length: 14 amino acids. The V end was cut by 2 bases, the J end by 4 bases, with 12 bases between. The V gene's germline CDR1 is MNHEY and CDR2 SVGAGI.